This TCR beta chain was identified in a study of human T cells and chemical hapten exposure. Noted time point: healthy volunteer bleed at 6 weeks. Total RNA extraction was carried out from unfractionated whole blood. The study used a library that attached unique molecular identifiers to individual cDNA molecules. One entry per CDR3 protein results from TCRdb running MiXCR on the RACE reads. The table includes around 35,000 distinct CDR3 sequences, about 5.5% detected once. Many counts were recorded for this clonotype. CDR3 length: 14 amino acids. Germline V gene data show CDR1 as SNHLY and CDR2 as FYNNEI. The ends were cut back, 3 bases at V and 6 bases at J, with 15 bases in the middle.

The V call is TRBV2, the J call TRBJ2-7, with D perhaps being TRBD1 or TRBD2 (5 bases each). This receptor was taken from a human donor in good health. Some clones in this sample may be carry-over from other donors' samples. Sequencing was carried out using whole blood. The CDR3 here is CASSEGTARTEQYF. In nucleotides, the CDR3 is TGTGCCAGCAGTGAGGGGACGGCACGCACCGAGCAGTACTTC.